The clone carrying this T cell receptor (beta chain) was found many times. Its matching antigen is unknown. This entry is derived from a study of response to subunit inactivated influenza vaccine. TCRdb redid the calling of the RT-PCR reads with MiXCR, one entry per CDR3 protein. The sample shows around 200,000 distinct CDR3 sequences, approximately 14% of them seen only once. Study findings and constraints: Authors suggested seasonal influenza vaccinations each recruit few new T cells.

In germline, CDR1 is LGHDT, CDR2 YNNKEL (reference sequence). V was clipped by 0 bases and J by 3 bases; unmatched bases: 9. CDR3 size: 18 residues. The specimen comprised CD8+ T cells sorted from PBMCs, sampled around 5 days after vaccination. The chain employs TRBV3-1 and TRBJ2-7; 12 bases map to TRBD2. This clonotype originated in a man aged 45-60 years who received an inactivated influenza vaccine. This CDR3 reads CASSQDLERTSGDYEQYF. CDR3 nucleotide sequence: TGTGCCAGCAGCCAAGATCTTGAGAGGACTAGCGGGGACTACGAGCAGTACTTC.